This entry features one TCR beta chain sequence. This record belongs to a study of human T cells and chemical hapten exposure. Regarding time point: patch test 1, 2 weeks after DPC sensitization. This sample's treatment: therapeutic diphenylcyclopropenone sensitization with weekly scalp DPC. In TCRdb, the RACE reads were re-called with MiXCR into one record per CDR3 protein. This sample has more than 150,000 distinct CDR3 sequences, with roughly 14% found just once. The TCR comes from a woman in her twenties or thirties with alopecia areata. Some clones in this sample may be carry-over from other donors' samples. The sample consisted of whole blood, taken in connection with sensitization to the hapten diphenylcyclopropenone (DPC).

Here the CDR3 DNA reads TGTGCCAGCAGTTATGTCGGAACCTACAATGAGCAGTTCTTC. Its translation is CASSYVGTYNEQFF. The chain employs TRBV6-2 or TRBV6-3 and TRBJ2-1; D remains ambiguous. Between the trimmed V and J ends, which lost 3 bases and 2 bases, there was a span of 8 bases. Per germline, CDR1 MNHEY and CDR2 SVGEGT. The CDR3 has 14 residues.